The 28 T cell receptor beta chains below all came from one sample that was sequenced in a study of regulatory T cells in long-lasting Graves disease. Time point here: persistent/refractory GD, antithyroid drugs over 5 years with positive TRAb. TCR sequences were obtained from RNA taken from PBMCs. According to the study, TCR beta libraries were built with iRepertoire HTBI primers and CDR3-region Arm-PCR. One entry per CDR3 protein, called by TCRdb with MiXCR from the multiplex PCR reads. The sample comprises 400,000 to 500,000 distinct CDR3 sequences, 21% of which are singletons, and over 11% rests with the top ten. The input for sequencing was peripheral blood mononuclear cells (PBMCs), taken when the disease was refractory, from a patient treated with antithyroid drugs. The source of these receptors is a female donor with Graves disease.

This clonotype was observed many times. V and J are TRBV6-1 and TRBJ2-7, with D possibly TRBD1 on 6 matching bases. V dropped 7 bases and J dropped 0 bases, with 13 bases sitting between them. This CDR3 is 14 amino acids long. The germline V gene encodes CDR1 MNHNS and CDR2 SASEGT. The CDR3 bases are TGTGCCAGCAAGACAGGATGGAGCTCCTACGAGCAGTACTTC. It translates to CASKTGWSSYEQYF.

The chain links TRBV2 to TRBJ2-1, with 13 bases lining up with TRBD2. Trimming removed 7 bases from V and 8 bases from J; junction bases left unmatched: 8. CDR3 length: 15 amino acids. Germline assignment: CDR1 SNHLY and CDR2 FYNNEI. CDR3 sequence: CASKWRTSGSDEQFF. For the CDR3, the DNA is TGTGCCAGCAAATGGAGGACTAGCGGGAGTGATGAGCAGTTCTTC.

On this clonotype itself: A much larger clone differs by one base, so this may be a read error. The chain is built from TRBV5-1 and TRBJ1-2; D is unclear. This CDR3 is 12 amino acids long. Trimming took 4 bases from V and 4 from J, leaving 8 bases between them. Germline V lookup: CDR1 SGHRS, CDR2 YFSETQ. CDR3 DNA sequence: TGCGCCAGCAGCGTTGACTCCTATGGCTACACCTTC. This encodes CASSVDSYGYTF.

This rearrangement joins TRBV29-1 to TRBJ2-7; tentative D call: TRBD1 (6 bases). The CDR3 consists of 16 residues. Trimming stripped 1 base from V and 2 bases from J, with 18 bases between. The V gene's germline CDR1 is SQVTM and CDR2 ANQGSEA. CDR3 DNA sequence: TGCAGCGTTGAAGGAGGGTTATTTGGACAGCCCTACGAGCAGTACTTC. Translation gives CSVEGGLFGQPYEQYF.

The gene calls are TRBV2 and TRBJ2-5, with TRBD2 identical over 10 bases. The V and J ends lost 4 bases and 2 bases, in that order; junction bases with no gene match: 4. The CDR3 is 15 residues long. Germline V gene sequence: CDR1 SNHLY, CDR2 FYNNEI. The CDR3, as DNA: TGTGCCAGCAGTGTCGGGGGACTAGCGCAAGAGACCCAGTACTTC. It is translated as CASSVGGLAQETQYF.

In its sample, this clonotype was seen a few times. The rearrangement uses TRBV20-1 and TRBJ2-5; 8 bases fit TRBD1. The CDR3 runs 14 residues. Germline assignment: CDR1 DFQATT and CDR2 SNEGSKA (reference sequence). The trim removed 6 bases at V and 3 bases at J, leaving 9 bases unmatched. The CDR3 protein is CSASRQGSKETQYF. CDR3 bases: TGCAGTGCCTCCCGACAGGGGAGTAAAGAGACCCAGTACTTC.

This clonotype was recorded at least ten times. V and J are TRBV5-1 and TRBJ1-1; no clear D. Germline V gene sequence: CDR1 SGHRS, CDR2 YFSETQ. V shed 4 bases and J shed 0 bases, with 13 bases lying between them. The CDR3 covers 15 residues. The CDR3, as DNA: TGCGCCAGCAGCAGAGAAGTGGCCATGAACACTGAAGCTTTCTTT. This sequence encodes CASSREVAMNTEAFF. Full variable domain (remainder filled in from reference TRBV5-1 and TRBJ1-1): KAGVTQTPRYLIKTRGQQVTLSCSPISGHRSVSWYQQTPGQGLQFLFEYFSETQRNKGNFPGRFSGRQFSNSRSEMNVSTLELGDSALYLCASSREVAMNTEAFFGQGTRLTVV.

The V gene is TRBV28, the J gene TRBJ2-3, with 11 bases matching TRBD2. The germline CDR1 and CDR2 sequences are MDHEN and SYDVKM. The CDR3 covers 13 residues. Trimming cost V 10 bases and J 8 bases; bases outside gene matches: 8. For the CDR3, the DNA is TGTGCCATTAGCGGGAGGGCTCCAGGTACGCAGTATTTT. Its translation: CAISGRAPGTQYF. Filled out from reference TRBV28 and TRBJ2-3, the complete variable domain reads DVKVTQSSRYLVKRTGEKVFLECVQDMDHENMFWYRQDPGLGLRLIYFSYDVKMKEKGDIPEGYSVSREKKERFSLILESASTNQTSMYLCAISGRAPGTQYFGPGTRLTVL.

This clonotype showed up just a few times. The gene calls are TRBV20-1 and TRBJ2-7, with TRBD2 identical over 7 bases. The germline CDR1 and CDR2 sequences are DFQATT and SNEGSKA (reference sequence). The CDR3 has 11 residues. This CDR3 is CSVWGGDEQYF. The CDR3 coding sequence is TGCAGCGTATGGGGAGGGGACGAGCAGTACTTC.

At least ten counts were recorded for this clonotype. CDR3 DNA: TGTGCCAGCAGCGCGGCTAGCGGGATGAACACCGGGGAGCTGTTTTTT. Translation: CASSAASGMNTGELFF. The rearrangement joins TRBV12-3 or TRBV12-4 to TRBJ2-2; 9 bases line up with TRBD2. CDR3 length: 16 residues. V lost 6 bases, J lost 1 base, and 6 bases stayed unmatched.

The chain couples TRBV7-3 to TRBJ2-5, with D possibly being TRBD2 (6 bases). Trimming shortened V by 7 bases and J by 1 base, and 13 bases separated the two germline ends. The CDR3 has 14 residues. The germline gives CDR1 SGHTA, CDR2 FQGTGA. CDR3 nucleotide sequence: TGTGCCAGCATAGAAAGGGACTCCCAAGAGACCCAGTACTTC. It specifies CASIERDSQETQYF. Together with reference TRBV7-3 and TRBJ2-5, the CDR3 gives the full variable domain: GAGVSQTPSNKVTEKGKYVELRCDPISGHTALYWYRQSLGQGPEFLIYFQGTGAADDSGLPNDRFFAVRPEGSVSTLKIQRTERGDSAVYLCASIERDSQETQYFGPGTRLLVL.

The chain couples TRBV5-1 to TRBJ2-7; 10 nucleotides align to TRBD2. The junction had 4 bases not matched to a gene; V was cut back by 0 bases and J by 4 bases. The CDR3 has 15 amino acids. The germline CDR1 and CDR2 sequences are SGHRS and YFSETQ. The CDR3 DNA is TGCGCCAGCAGCTTGGCTAGCGGGAGTCAATACGAGCAGTACTTC. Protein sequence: CASSLASGSQYEQYF.

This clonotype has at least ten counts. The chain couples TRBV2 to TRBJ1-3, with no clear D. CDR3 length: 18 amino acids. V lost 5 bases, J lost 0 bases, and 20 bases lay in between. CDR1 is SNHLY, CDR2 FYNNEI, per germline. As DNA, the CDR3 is TGTGCCAGCAGTAGCGGGAGCGCCCTACTTACCTCTGGAAACACCATATATTTT. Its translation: CASSSGSALLTSGNTIYF.

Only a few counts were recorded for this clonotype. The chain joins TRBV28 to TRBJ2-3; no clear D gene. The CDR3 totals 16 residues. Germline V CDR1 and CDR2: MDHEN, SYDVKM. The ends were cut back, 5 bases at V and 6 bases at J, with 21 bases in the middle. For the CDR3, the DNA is TGTGCCAGCAGTATCACGGGCAGGCTGGACCCCGATACGCAGTATTTT. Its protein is CASSITGRLDPDTQYF. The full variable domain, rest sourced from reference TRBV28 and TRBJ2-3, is DVKVTQSSRYLVKRTGEKVFLECVQDMDHENMFWYRQDPGLGLRLIYFSYDVKMKEKGDIPEGYSVSREKKERFSLILESASTNQTSMYLCASSITGRLDPDTQYFGPGTRLTVL.

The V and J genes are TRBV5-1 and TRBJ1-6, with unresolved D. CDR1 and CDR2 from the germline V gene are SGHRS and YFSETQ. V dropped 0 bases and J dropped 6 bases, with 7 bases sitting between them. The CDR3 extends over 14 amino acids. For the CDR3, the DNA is TGCGCCAGCAGCTTGGATGGACGTAATTCACCCCTCCACTTT. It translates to CASSLDGRNSPLHF.

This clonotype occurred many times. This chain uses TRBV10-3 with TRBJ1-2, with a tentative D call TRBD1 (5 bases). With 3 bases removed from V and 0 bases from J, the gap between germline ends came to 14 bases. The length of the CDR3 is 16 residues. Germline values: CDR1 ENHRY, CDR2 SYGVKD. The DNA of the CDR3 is TGTGCCATCAGTGACGGGACGCCCGGGGCTAACTATGGCTACACCTTC. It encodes CAISDGTPGANYGYTF.

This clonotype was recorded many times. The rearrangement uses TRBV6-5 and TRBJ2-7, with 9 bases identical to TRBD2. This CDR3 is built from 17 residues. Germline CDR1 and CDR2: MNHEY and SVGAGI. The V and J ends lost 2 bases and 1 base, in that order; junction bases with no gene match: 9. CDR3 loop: CASSYGFLAGKSYEQYF. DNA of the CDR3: TGTGCCAGCAGTTACGGCTTTCTAGCGGGAAAATCCTACGAGCAGTACTTC.

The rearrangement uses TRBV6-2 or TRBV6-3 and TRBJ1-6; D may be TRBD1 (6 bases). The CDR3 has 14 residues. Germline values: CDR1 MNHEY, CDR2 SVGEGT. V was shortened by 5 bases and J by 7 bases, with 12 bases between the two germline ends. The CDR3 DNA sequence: TGTGCCAGCAGTAAGCAGGGGTGGAATTCACCCCTCCACTTT. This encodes CASSKQGWNSPLHF.

CDR3 bases: TGTGCCAGCAGTAGCGGGAGTGGAGATACGCAGTATTTT. This translates into CASSSGSGDTQYF. The rearrangement uses TRBV7-7 and TRBJ2-3; TRBD2 matches at 9 bases. CDR3 size: 13 residues. Germline V gene lookup returns CDR1 SSHAT and CDR2 FNYEAQ (reference sequence). Trimming took 6 bases from V and 5 from J; bases not matched to a gene: 3.

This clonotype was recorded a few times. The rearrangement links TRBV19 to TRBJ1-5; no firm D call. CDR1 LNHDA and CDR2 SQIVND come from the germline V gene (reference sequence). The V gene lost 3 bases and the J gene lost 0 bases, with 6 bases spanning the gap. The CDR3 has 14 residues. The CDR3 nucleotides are TGTGCCAGTAGTATGGGGAATAGCAATCAGCCCCAGCATTTT. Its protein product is CASSMGNSNQPQHF.

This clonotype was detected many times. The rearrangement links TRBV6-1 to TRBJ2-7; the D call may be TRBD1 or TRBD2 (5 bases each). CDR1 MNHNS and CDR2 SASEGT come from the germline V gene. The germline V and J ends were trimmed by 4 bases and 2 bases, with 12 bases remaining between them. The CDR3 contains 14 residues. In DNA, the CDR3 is TGTGCCAGCAGTGCCGGGACGGAAACCTACGAGCAGTACTTC. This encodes CASSAGTETYEQYF.

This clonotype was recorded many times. The CDR3 here is CASSLLFGVTEAFF. CDR3 nucleotides: TGTGCCAGCAGTTTATTGTTCGGGGTCACTGAAGCTTTCTTT. The V call is TRBV12-3 or TRBV12-4, the J call TRBJ1-1; D gene uncertain. The ends were cut back, 2 bases at V and 4 bases at J, with 11 bases in the middle. The CDR3 has 14 amino acids.

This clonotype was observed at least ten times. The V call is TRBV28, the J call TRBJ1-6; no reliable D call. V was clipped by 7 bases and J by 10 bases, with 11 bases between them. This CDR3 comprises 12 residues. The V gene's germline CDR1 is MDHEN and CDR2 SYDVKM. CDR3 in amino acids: CASKLGISPLHF. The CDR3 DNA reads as TGTGCCAGCAAACTAGGGATATCACCCCTCCACTTT. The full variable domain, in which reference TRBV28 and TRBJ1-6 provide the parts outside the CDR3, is DVKVTQSSRYLVKRTGEKVFLECVQDMDHENMFWYRQDPGLGLRLIYFSYDVKMKEKGDIPEGYSVSREKKERFSLILESASTNQTSMYLCASKLGISPLHFGNGTRLTVT.

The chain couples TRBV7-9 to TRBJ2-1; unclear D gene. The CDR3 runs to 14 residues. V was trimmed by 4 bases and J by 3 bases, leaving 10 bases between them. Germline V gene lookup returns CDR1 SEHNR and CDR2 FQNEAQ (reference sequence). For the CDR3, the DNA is TGTGCCAGCAGCTCTGGCGGATTCTACAATGAGCAGTTCTTC. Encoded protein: CASSSGGFYNEQFF.

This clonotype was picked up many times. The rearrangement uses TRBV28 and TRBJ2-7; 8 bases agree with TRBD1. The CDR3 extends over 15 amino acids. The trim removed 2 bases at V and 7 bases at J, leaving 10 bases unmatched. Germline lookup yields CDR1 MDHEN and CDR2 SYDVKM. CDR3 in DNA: TGTGCCAGCAGTTTAGTCAGGACAGGGCCCCAAGAGCAGTACTTC. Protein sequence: CASSLVRTGPQEQYF. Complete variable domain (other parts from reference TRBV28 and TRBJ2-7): DVKVTQSSRYLVKRTGEKVFLECVQDMDHENMFWYRQDPGLGLRLIYFSYDVKMKEKGDIPEGYSVSREKKERFSLILESASTNQTSMYLCASSLVRTGPQEQYFGPGTRLTVT.

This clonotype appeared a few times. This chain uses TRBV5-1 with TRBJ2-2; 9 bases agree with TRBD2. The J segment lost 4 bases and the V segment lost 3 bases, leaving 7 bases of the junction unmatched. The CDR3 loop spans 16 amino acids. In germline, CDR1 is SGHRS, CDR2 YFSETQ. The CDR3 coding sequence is TGCGCCAGCAGCTCCGGGACTAGCTCATTCACCGGGGAGCTGTTTTTT. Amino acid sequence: CASSSGTSSFTGELFF.

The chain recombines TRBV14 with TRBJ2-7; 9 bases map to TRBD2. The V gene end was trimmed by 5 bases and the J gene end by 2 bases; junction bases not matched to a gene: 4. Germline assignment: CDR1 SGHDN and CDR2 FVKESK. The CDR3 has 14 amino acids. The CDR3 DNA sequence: TGTGCCAGCAGCGGAGCGGGAGGCCCCTACGAGCAGTACTTC. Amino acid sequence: CASSGAGGPYEQYF.

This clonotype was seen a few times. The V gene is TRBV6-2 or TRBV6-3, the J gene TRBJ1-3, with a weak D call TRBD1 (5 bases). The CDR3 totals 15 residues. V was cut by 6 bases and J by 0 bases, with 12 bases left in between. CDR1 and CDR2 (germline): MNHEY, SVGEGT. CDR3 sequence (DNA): TGTGCCAGCAGAAGATCGGGGGACTCTGGAAACACCATATATTTT. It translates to CASRRSGDSGNTIYF.